Each of the 21 T cell receptor beta chains below was sequenced from the same sample in a study of CD8+CD57+ T cells in acquired aplastic anemia. The template for TCR beta VDJ and CDR3 sequence profiling was genomic DNA. Via MiXCR, TCRdb re-called the reads, giving one row per CDR3 protein. The table includes roughly 81,000 distinct CDR3 sequences, about half detected once. The material sequenced was sorted CD4+, CD8+, or CD8+CD57+ T cells (not recorded which) from PBMCs. These receptors all stem from a human donor in good health, serving as a control.

This clonotype has a count of ten or more. The rearrangement uses TRBV4-2 and TRBJ1-2; maybe TRBD1 (5 bases). The V end was cut by 6 bases, the J end by 1 base, with 9 bases between. CDR1 and CDR2 (germline): LGHNA, YNFKEQ. The CDR3 runs 13 residues. CDR3 sequence: CASRGGSNYGYTF. The CDR3, as DNA: TGTGCCAGCAGGGGGGGGAGTAACTATGGCTACACCTTC.

About this clonotype: A much larger clone lies one base from this, so it may be a read error. J is TRBJ1-2 and V is TRBV6-1; D is possibly TRBD1 (6 bases). There are 15 residues in the CDR3. CDR1 MNHNS and CDR2 SASEGT come from the germline V gene. The CDR3 loop is CAGSEEPTGIYGYTF. The CDR3 DNA reads as TGTGCCGGCAGTGAAGAGCCTACAGGGATATATGGCTACACCTTC.

In its sample, this clonotype was seen a few times. The chain combines TRBV9 with TRBJ2-3; unclear D gene. Germline-derived CDR1 and CDR2 are SGDLS and YYNGEE. CDR3 length: 15 residues. V shed 1 base and J shed 1 base, with 10 bases lying between them. The CDR3 DNA sequence: TGTGCCAGCAGCGTAAGGGTGGTACGCACAGATACGCAGTATTTT. Protein product: CASSVRVVRTDTQYF.

Many counts were recorded for this clonotype. This chain links TRBV19 with TRBJ1-5, with D unclear. V lost 3 bases, J lost 0 bases, and 9 bases lay in between. The CDR3 loop spans 15 amino acids. Looked up from germline, CDR1 is LNHDA and CDR2 is SQIVND (reference sequence). CDR3 region: CASSIAEYSNQPQHF. In DNA, the CDR3 is TGTGCCAGTAGTATTGCAGAGTATAGCAATCAGCCCCAGCATTTT.

The chain has TRBV29-1 and TRBJ1-1; TRBD1 might be the D (5 bases). Germline CDR1 SQVTM, CDR2 ANQGSEA. The V end lost 1 base, the J end lost 4 bases, and 10 bases lay between the germline ends. CDR3 length: 13 amino acids. This CDR3 reads CSVEVGGATEAFF. The CDR3 DNA reads as TGCAGCGTTGAAGTAGGAGGGGCCACTGAAGCTTTCTTT.

V usage is TRBV7-2 and J usage is TRBJ2-5, with D perhaps being TRBD1 or TRBD2 (5 bases each). Germline assignment: CDR1 SGHTA and CDR2 FQGNSA. V lost 4 bases, J lost 1 base, and 10 bases lay in between. This CDR3 spans 14 amino acids. The CDR3 DNA reads as TGTGCCAGCAGCTATTCCGGGACCCAAGAGACCCAGTACTTC. The encoded protein is CASSYSGTQETQYF.

This clonotype occurred once. A much more abundant neighbour one base away suggests this may be a read error. The chain links TRBV6-5 to TRBJ1-5; D remains unclear. Looked up from germline, CDR1 is MNHEY and CDR2 is SVGAGI. This CDR3 spans 13 amino acids. The CDR3 is CASSFNSSQPQHF. CDR3 bases: TGTGCCAGCAGTTTCAATAGCAGTCAGCCCCAGCATTTT.

The table lists this clonotype with many counts. The rearrangement uses TRBV5-6 and TRBJ2-7; TRBD1 agrees at 7 bases. The CDR3 totals 16 residues. V dropped 0 bases and J dropped 5; count of bases not matched to a gene: 11. In germline, CDR1 is SGHDT, CDR2 YYEEEE. CDR3 loop: CASSLALTGPGHEQYF. The CDR3 DNA follows: TGTGCCAGCAGCTTGGCCTTGACAGGGCCGGGCCACGAGCAGTACTTC.

Turning to this clonotype: This sequence may be a read error, since a much larger clone differs from it by one base. V gene TRBV12-3 or TRBV12-4 combines with J gene TRBJ2-1; unclear D gene. The V gene lost 6 bases and the J gene lost 9 bases, with 18 bases spanning the gap. CDR3 size: 14 residues. The CDR3 DNA reads TGTGCCAGCAGCCCCCCAGGAGCAGCGATTGAGCAGTTCTTC. Amino acids: CASSPPGAAIEQFF.

This clonotype was recorded a few times. This sequence joins TRBV25-1 and TRBJ2-3, with 7 bases matching TRBD2. V trimming: 6 bases; J trimming: 3 bases; junction bases outside the gene matches: 12. Germline V gives CDR1 MGHDK, CDR2 SYGVNS. The CDR3 consists of 16 residues. CDR3 protein: CASSQDTAGLTDTQYF. The CDR3 DNA reads as TGTGCCAGCAGCCAAGACACAGCGGGATTAACAGATACGCAGTATTTT.

The chain recombines TRBV27 with TRBJ2-3; 8 nucleotides align to TRBD2. J gave up 6 bases and V 7 bases, and 15 bases lay outside the gene matches. The CDR3 runs 16 residues. Germline V gives CDR1 MNHEY, CDR2 SMNVEV (reference sequence). The DNA for the CDR3 is TGTGCCAGCATCCCCCTCGGAGCGGGAGACCCCGATACGCAGTATTTT. Protein sequence: CASIPLGAGDPDTQYF.

This chain connects TRBV25-1 to TRBJ2-2; the D gene is possibly TRBD1 (6 bases). This CDR3 contains 15 residues. Trimming left V 6 bases short and J 1 base short, with 12 bases between. Germline V gives CDR1 MGHDK, CDR2 SYGVNS. CDR3 sequence: CASRKQGLNTGELFF. The CDR3 coding sequence is TGTGCCAGCAGGAAACAGGGATTGAACACCGGGGAGCTGTTTTTT.

The CDR3 nucleotides read TGCAGCGTTTCTGAGTATGGGGCCTACAATGAGCAGTTCTTC. Residues: CSVSEYGAYNEQFF. This sequence joins TRBV29-1 and TRBJ2-1, with D unclear. Trimming cost V 5 bases and J 2 bases, with 13 bases left between them. The CDR3 runs to 14 residues. The germline CDR1 and CDR2 sequences are SQVTM and ANQGSEA.

This rearrangement joins TRBV10-2 to TRBJ1-2, with 7 bases matching TRBD1. J lost 3 bases, V lost 8 bases, and 3 bases had no gene match. CDR1 and CDR2 from the germline V gene are WSHSY and SAAADI. This CDR3 has 12 residues. For the CDR3, the DNA is TGCGCCAGCTCGCAGGGGGACTATGGCTACACCTTC. This gives the protein CASSQGDYGYTF.

The rearrangement uses TRBV2 and TRBJ1-6; D is possibly TRBD1 (6 bases). V was shortened by 7 bases and J by 7 bases, with 11 bases between the two germline ends. The CDR3 runs to 13 residues. Germline V lookup: CDR1 SNHLY, CDR2 FYNNEI. The DNA of the CDR3 is TGTGCCAGCATAAGCGGGGGCAATTCACCCCTCCACTTT. Its translation is CASISGGNSPLHF.

A single count supports this clonotype. The V and J genes are TRBV14 and TRBJ1-2; D gene ambiguous. Trimming cost V 1 base and J 4 bases, with 13 bases left between them. The CDR3 has 15 residues. Germline lookup yields CDR1 SGHDN and CDR2 FVKESK. The CDR3 here is CASSQGQVPIYGYTF. The CDR3 nucleotides read TGTGCCAGCAGCCAAGGCCAGGTCCCGATCTATGGCTACACCTTC. Using reference TRBV14 and TRBJ1-2 for the parts outside the CDR3, the full variable domain is EAGVTQFPSHSVIEKGQTVTLRCDPISGHDNLYWYRRVMGKEIKFLLHFVKESKQDESGMPNNRFLAERTGGTYSTLKVQPAELEDSGVYFCASSQGQVPIYGYTFGSGTRLTVV.

Notes on this clonotype: Germline and junction disagree at one end, which may indicate a read error. V is TRBV7-8 and J is TRBJ2-1; 8 bases are shared with TRBD2. CDR1 and CDR2 from the germline V gene are SGHVS and FQNEAQ. CDR3 length equals 16 residues. The CDR3 DNA is TGTGCCAGCAGTCCTGAGGGCGGGGGGACCTGGGGTGAGCAGCTCTTC. It yields the protein CASSPEGGGTWGEQLF.

There are many counts of this clonotype. V gene TRBV15 combines with J gene TRBJ1-1; TRBD1 matches at 7 bases. This CDR3 is built from 15 residues. The V gene's germline CDR1 is LNHNV and CDR2 YYDKDF (reference sequence). J lost 0 bases, V lost 3 bases, and 4 bases had no gene match. In DNA form, the CDR3 reads TGTGCCACCAGCAGTGGACAGGCCATGAACACTGAAGCTTTCTTT. Protein sequence: CATSSGQAMNTEAFF.

This chain connects TRBV11-2 to TRBJ2-3; maybe TRBD1 (6 bases). Trimming pared 5 bases from V and 3 bases from J, leaving 15 bases between. CDR3 length equals 15 residues. Per germline, CDR1 SGHAT and CDR2 FQNNGV. This chain's CDR3 is CASSPSHRVTDTQYF. CDR3 nucleotide sequence: TGTGCCAGCAGCCCTTCCCACAGGGTAACAGATACGCAGTATTTT.

This clonotype came up many times. The V and J genes are TRBV2 and TRBJ2-5, with D hard to call. Germline-derived CDR1 and CDR2 are SNHLY and FYNNEI. The CDR3 is 10 amino acids. V was trimmed by 5 bases and J by 5 bases, leaving 3 bases between them. CDR3 coding DNA: TGTGCCAGCAGTTTGGAGACCCAGTACTTC. This sequence encodes CASSLETQYF.

This clonotype was seen more than once but under ten times. The junction departs from the called germline gene at one end, perhaps through a read error. The chain carries TRBV16 and TRBJ1-1, with 9 bases that match TRBD1. This CDR3 region has 15 residues. Germline CDR1 reads KGHSY; CDR2 reads FQNENV. The CDR3 DNA follows: TGTGTCAGCAGCTCCCGGACAGGGGCGAACACTGAAGCTTTCTTT. Encoded protein: CVSSSRTGANTEAFF. Together with reference TRBV16 and TRBJ1-1, the CDR3 gives the full variable domain: GEEVAQTPKHLVRGEGQKAKLYCAPIKGHSYVFWYQQVLKNEFKFLISFQNENVFDETGMPKERFSAKCLPNSPCSLEIQATKLEDSAVYFCVSSSRTGANTEAFFGQGTRLTVV.